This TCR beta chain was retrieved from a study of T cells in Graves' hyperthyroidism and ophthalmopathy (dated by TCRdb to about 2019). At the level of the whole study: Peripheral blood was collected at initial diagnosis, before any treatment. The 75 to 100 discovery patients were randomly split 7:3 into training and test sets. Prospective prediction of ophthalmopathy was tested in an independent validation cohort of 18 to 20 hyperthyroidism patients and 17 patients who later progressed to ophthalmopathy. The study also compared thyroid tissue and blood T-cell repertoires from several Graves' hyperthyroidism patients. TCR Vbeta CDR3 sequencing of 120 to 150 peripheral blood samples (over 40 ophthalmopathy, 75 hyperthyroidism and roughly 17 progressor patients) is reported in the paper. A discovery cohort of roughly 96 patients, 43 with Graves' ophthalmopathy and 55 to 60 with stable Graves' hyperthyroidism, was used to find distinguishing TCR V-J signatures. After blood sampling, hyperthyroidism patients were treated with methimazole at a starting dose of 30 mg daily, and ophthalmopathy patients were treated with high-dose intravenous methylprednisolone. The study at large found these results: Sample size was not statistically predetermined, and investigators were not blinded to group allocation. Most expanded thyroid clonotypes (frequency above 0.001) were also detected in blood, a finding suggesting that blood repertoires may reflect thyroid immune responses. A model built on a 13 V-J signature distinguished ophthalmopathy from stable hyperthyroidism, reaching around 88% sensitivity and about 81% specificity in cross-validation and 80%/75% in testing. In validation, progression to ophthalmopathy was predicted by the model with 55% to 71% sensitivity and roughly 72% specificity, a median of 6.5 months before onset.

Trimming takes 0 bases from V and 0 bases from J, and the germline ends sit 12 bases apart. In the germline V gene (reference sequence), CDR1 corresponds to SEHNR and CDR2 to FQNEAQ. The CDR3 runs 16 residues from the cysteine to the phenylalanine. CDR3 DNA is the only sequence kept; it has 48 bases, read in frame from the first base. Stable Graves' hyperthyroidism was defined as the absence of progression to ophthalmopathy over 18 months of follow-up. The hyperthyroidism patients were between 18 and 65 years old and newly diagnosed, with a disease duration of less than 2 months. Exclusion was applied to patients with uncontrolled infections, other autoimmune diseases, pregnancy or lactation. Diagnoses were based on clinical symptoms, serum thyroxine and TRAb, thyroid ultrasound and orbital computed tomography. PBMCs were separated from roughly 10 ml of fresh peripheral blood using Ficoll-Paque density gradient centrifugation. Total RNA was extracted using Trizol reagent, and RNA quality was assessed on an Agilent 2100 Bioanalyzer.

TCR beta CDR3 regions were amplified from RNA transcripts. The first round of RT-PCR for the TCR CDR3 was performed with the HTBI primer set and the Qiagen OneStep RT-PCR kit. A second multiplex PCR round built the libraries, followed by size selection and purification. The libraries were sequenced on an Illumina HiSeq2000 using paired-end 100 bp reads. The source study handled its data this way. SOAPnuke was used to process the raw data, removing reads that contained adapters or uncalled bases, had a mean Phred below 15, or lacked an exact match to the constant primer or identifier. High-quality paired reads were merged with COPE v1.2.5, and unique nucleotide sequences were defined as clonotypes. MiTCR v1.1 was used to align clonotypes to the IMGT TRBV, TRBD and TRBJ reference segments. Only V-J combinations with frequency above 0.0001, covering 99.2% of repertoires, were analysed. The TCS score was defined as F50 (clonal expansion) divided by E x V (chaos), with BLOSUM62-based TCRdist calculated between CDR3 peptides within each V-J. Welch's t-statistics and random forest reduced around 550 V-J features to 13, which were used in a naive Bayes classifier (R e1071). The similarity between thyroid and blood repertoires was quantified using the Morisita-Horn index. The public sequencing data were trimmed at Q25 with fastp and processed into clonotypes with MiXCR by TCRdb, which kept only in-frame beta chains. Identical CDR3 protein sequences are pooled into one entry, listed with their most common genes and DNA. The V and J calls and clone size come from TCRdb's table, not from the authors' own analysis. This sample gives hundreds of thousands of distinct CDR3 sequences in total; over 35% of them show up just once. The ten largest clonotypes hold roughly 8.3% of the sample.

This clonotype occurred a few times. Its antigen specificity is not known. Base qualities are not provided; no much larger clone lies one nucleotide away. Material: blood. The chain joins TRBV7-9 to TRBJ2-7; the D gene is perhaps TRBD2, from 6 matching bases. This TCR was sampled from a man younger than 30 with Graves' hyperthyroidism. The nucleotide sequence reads TGTGCCAGCAGCTTAGCGGAGGGTTCCCGCTCCTACGAGCAGTACTTC. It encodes CASSLAEGSRSYEQYF.